The 23 T cell receptor beta chains below all came from one sample that was sequenced in a study of control samples from healthy donors and cancer patients. Profiling relied on immunoSEQ multiplex PCR, and the TCRdb table lists in-frame clones only, not all of them. Of some 96,000 clones in the sample, 90% to 95% were seen once. Sample: blood. The receptors were gathered from a man aged 18 to 30 in good health.

The V gene is TRBV5-8, the J gene TRBJ2-1; D ambiguous. The CDR3 extends over 11 amino acids. V was pared by 2 bases and J by 8 bases, with 5 bases between. Looked up from germline, CDR1 is SGHTS and CDR2 is YDEGEE. The CDR3 loop is CASSLRDEQFF. CDR3 coding DNA: TGTGCCAGCAGCTTAAGGGATGAGCAGTTCTTC. The full variable domain, completed using reference TRBV5-8 and TRBJ2-1, is EAGVTQSPTHLIKTRGQQATLRCSPISGHTSVYWYQQALGLGLQFLLWYDEGEERNRGNFPPRFSGRQFPNYSSELNVNALELEDSALYLCASSLRDEQFFGPGTRLTVL.

This chain links TRBV6-6 with TRBJ1-4, with D perhaps matching TRBD1 (5 bases). The V end lost 7 bases, the J end lost 8 bases, and 14 bases lay between the germline ends. The CDR3 loop spans 13 amino acids. Per the germline V gene, CDR1 is MNHNY and CDR2 is SVGAGI (reference sequence). The CDR3 DNA reads as TGTGCCAGCACGACAGCAACCGGGGAAAAACTGTTTTTT. Protein sequence: CASTTATGEKLFF.

The rearrangement uses TRBV24-1 and TRBJ2-1; unclear D gene. CDR3 length equals 14 residues. The germline V gene has CDR1 KGHDR and CDR2 SFDVKD. V lost 3 bases, J lost 5 bases, and 10 bases lay in between. The CDR3 nucleotides read TGTGCCACCAGTGATCCAACTTCCGACAATGAGCAGTTCTTC. This codes for CATSDPTSDNEQFF.

V and J are TRBV7-9 and TRBJ2-5; 11 bases fit TRBD2. J was trimmed by 9 bases and V by 3 bases; bases with no gene match: 6. The CDR3 runs 14 residues. Per germline, CDR1 SEHNR and CDR2 FQNEAQ (reference sequence). CDR3 coding DNA: TGTGCCAGCAGCTTGGGACTAGCGGCTTGGTCCCAGTACTTC. Protein sequence: CASSLGLAAWSQYF. Supplemented by reference TRBV7-9 and TRBJ2-5, the full variable domain reads DTGVSQNPRHKITKRGQNVTFRCDPISEHNRLYWYRQTLGQGPEFLTYFQNEAQLEKSRLLSDRFSAERPKGSFSTLEIQRTEQGDSAMYLCASSLGLAAWSQYFGPGTRLLVL.

A single count supports this clone. This sequence joins TRBV2 and TRBJ1-4; a possible D gene is TRBD1 (5 bases). With 6 bases removed from V and 0 bases from J, the gap between germline ends came to 8 bases. CDR1 and CDR2 (germline): SNHLY, FYNNEI. CDR3 length equals 14 residues. CDR3 DNA sequence: TGTGCCAGCAGGCAGGGATCAACTAATGAAAAACTGTTTTTT. Protein: CASRQGSTNEKLFF.

The CDR3 DNA sequence: TGCGCCAGCAGCCAAGTCAAAAGTCTAGCGGGACACAATGAGCAGTTCTTC. Translated, it gives CASSQVKSLAGHNEQFF. V gene TRBV4-1 combines with J gene TRBJ2-1; 9 positions agree with TRBD2. Germline values: CDR1 MGHRA, CDR2 YSYEKL. J lost 5 bases, V lost 1 base, and 9 bases had no gene match. This CDR3 spans 17 amino acids.

The chain couples TRBV19 to TRBJ2-1; no firm D call. The germline CDR1 and CDR2 sequences are LNHDA and SQIVND (reference sequence). Trimming removed 4 bases from V and 8 bases from J, with 18 bases in between. This CDR3 is 15 amino acids long. CDR3 nucleotides: TGTGCCAGTAGTACCGGACCGAAGAATAGGGATGAGCAGTTCTTC. Protein: CASSTGPKNRDEQFF.

This clone showed up just once. The genes are TRBV7-6 and TRBJ1-2; a possible D gene is TRBD1 (6 bases). Trimming removed 4 bases from V and 1 base from J, with 13 bases in between. CDR1 and CDR2 from the germline V gene are SGHVS and FNYEAQ. The CDR3 contains 15 residues. The CDR3 DNA reads as TGTGCCAGCAGCTCCGGACAGCGGTATAACTATGGCTACACCTTC. This translates into CASSSGQRYNYGYTF.

The chain carries TRBV30 and TRBJ1-5, with D unresolved. Germline V gene data show CDR1 as GTSNPN and CDR2 as SVGIG (reference sequence). Trimming stripped 3 bases from V and 2 bases from J, with 8 bases between. The CDR3 is 13 residues long. The CDR3 DNA sequence: TGTGCCTGGAGCGGCGGGCGCAATCAGCCCCAGCATTTT. This codes for CAWSGGRNQPQHF.

The gene calls are TRBV27 and TRBJ1-6, with D possibly being TRBD1 (5 bases). This CDR3 is built from 17 residues. V lost 3 bases and J 10 bases, leaving 22 bases between the germline ends. CDR1 and CDR2 from the germline V gene are MNHEY and SMNVEV (reference sequence). In DNA, the CDR3 is TGTGCCAGCAGTTTGTGGAGCGGTCAGGGTGTTGGATCACCCCTCCACTTT. It translates to CASSLWSGQGVGSPLHF.

The V gene is TRBV6-4, the J gene TRBJ1-4; D gene uncertain. CDR1 and CDR2 (germline): MRHNA, SNTAGT. This CDR3 contains 9 residues. CDR3 sequence (DNA): TGTGGAACTAATGAAAAACTGTTTTTT. Amino acids: CGTNEKLFF.

The rearrangement links TRBV4-2 to TRBJ1-4, with unresolved D. This CDR3 has 16 amino acids. In germline, CDR1 is LGHNA, CDR2 YNFKEQ. Between the trimmed V and J ends, which lost 0 bases and 8 bases, there was a span of 16 bases. CDR3 nucleotides: TGTGCCAGCAGCCAAGATACCGCCCGTCATGGGGAAAAACTGTTTTTT. Its translation: CASSQDTARHGEKLFF.

V gene TRBV5-5 combines with J gene TRBJ2-6, with 7 bases identical to TRBD1. CDR1 and CDR2 from the germline V gene are SGHKS and YYEKEE (reference sequence). The CDR3 loop spans 15 amino acids. After removal of 6 bases from V and 4 bases from J, the junction contained 7 bases not matched to a gene. DNA for the CDR3: TGTGCCAGCAACTTCAGGGGGACCGGGGCCAACGTCCTGACTTTC. Protein product: CASNFRGTGANVLTF.

The V and J genes are TRBV28 and TRBJ1-3; 9 nucleotides agree with TRBD1. With 11 bases clipped from V and 1 base from J, the junction kept 18 bases outside the gene matches. CDR1 and CDR2 from the germline V gene are MDHEN and SYDVKM. This CDR3 region has 18 residues. DNA of the CDR3: TGTGCCTGCCGTCGGGGGCGACAGGGGGGCGGTTCTGGAAACACCATATATTTT. Protein: CACRRGRQGGGSGNTIYF.

The rearrangement uses TRBV27 and TRBJ1-2; weak D call: TRBD1 (6 bases). Germline V gene lookup returns CDR1 MNHEY and CDR2 SMNVEV (reference sequence). There are 14 residues in the CDR3. V lost 5 bases and J 4 bases, leaving 14 bases between the germline ends. The DNA of the CDR3 is TGTGCCAGCAGTCCCGGCGGACAGATCTATGGCTACACCTTC. This translates into CASSPGGQIYGYTF.

This clone occurred once. The rearrangement joins TRBV7-2 to TRBJ2-1; D not certain. V lost 1 base, J lost 10 bases, and 11 bases lay in between. The CDR3 length is 13 residues. CDR1 SGHTA and CDR2 FQGNSA come from the germline V gene. The CDR3, as DNA: TGTGCCAGCAGCTTAGGCCGGCATGTCGAGCAGTTCTTC. It yields the protein CASSLGRHVEQFF.

The genes are TRBV10-3 and TRBJ1-1; D is perhaps TRBD1 (6 bases). CDR3 size: 14 residues. Between the trimmed V and J ends, which lost 10 bases and 1 base, there was a span of 16 bases. Germline assignment: CDR1 ENHRY and CDR2 SYGVKD. The CDR3 region is CATMDRTWNTEAFF. The CDR3 coding sequence is TGTGCCACGATGGACAGAACATGGAACACTGAAGCTTTCTTT.

This clone showed up just once. The chain uses TRBV4-2 and TRBJ2-7; TRBD2 agrees at 14 bases. Germline V gene lookup returns CDR1 LGHNA and CDR2 YNFKEQ. This CDR3 comprises 18 residues. Trimming took 0 bases from V and 4 from J; bases not matched to a gene: 8. CDR3 in amino acids: CASSQDLGLAGVFYEQYF. DNA of the CDR3: TGTGCCAGCAGCCAAGATTTGGGACTAGCGGGAGTGTTTTACGAGCAGTACTTC.

The chain is built from TRBV15 and TRBJ2-3, with D unresolved. V was cut by 0 bases and J by 2 bases, with 9 bases left in between. CDR1 LNHNV and CDR2 YYDKDF come from the germline V gene (reference sequence). This CDR3 has 15 amino acids. The CDR3 DNA reads TGTGCCACCAGCAGAGATGGTGAAGTCACAGATACGCAGTATTTT. Protein product: CATSRDGEVTDTQYF.

The genes are TRBV30 and TRBJ2-1; 9 bases fit TRBD2. The CDR3 has 20 amino acids. The V and J ends lost 7 bases and 5 bases, in that order; junction bases with no gene match: 27. CDR1 and CDR2 from the germline V gene are GTSNPN and SVGIG (reference sequence). CDR3 loop: CASTTIPSGNLIRPNNEQFF. CDR3 DNA sequence: TGTGCCTCAACCACTATTCCTAGCGGGAATCTTATACGACCAAACAATGAGCAGTTCTTC.

The chain uses TRBV7-9 and TRBJ1-6; no firm D call. There are 14 residues in the CDR3. CDR1 and CDR2 from the germline V gene are SEHNR and FQNEAQ (reference sequence). The V end was cut by 5 bases, the J end by 7 bases, with 12 bases between. For the CDR3, the DNA is TGTGCCAGCAGCCTACCCGGAGGGAATTCACCCCTCCACTTT. Its protein product is CASSLPGGNSPLHF.

The chain recombines TRBV6-1 with TRBJ1-6; possible D gene TRBD1, 5 bases. From germline, CDR1 is MNHNS and CDR2 SASEGT. Trimming shortened V by 3 bases and J by 9 bases, and 12 bases separated the two germline ends. The length of the CDR3 is 14 residues. The CDR3 reads CASSDRATPSPLHF. CDR3 DNA sequence: TGTGCCAGCAGTGACAGGGCAACTCCTTCACCCCTCCACTTT.

This chain connects TRBV10-3 to TRBJ2-1, with a possible D match to TRBD1 (6 bases). The length of the CDR3 is 15 residues. Trimming took 10 bases from V and 0 from J, leaving 16 bases between them. In germline, CDR1 is ENHRY, CDR2 SYGVKD. The CDR3: CATGGQKLSYNEQFF. CDR3 nucleotides: TGTGCCACCGGTGGACAGAAGCTCTCCTACAATGAGCAGTTCTTC.